Reported below is one T cell receptor beta chain. Tumor or blood genomic DNA was sequenced, with inputs of roughly 600 ng to 6,004 ng. TCRdb keeps only in-frame clones here, not all; method: immunoSEQ multiplex PCR. The sample yields 60,000 to 75,000 clones, approximately 79% seen once. This entry belongs to a study of T cells in tumors after PD-1 blockade. Study overall: Patients received pembrolizumab 200 mg every 3 weeks or cemiplimab 350 mg every 2 weeks. Peripheral blood samples averaged about 33,000 unique clonotypes and 113,528 templates. A subset received ongoing vismodegib 150 mg daily alongside anti-PD-1 therapy.

CDR1 is MNHEY and CDR2 is SVGAGI in the germline V gene. The CDR3 consists of 14 residues. With 0 bases removed from V and 2 bases from J, the gap between germline ends came to 8 bases. The specimen was PBMCs, collected after anti-PD-1 treatment. The origin of this receptor is a human donor with basal cell carcinoma. The genes are TRBV6-5 and TRBJ2-7, with D unresolved. CDR3 DNA sequence: TGTGCCAGCAGTTACTCGGCCCGGGCCTACGAGCAGTACTTC. It translates to CASSYSARAYEQYF.